These 16 T cell receptor beta chains originate from one sample sequenced in a study of response to subunit inactivated influenza vaccine. TCRdb analysed the RT-PCR reads with MiXCR anew, one entry per CDR3 protein. The sample consists of more than 500,000 distinct CDR3 sequences, around 10% of them appearing once. These records were also assigned to another study, of T cells expressing NK-cell markers. That investigation notes: TCR beta cDNA was generated via 5'RACE template switching incorporating UMIs.

The sequencing here drew on PBMCs from blood, taken on the day of vaccination. All receptors come from a man aged 45-65 years who received an inactivated influenza vaccine.

Ten or more counts support this clonotype. The chain recombines TRBV12-3 or TRBV12-4 with TRBJ1-1; tentatively, D is TRBD1 (5 bases). The length of the CDR3 is 13 residues. V gave up 7 bases and J gave up 6 bases, with 15 bases separating them. The CDR3 DNA sequence: TGTGCCAGCAATTTTCTATGGGGGGCTGAAGCTTTCTTT. Translation gives CASNFLWGAEAFF.

To note about this clonotype: This clone may be a read error of a much larger clone one base away. The chain has TRBV7-2 and TRBJ2-1; D possibly corresponds to TRBD1 (6 bases). The germline CDR1 and CDR2 sequences are SGHTA and FQGNSA. CDR3 size: 14 residues. V lost 5 bases and J lost 7, with 15 bases in between. CDR3 nucleotides: TGTGCCAGCAGCCAGGGACACCGGAAGAATGAGCAGTTCTTC. Encoded protein: CASSQGHRKNEQFF.

V usage is TRBV6-2 or TRBV6-3 and J usage is TRBJ2-7; 11 bases fit TRBD2. The CDR3 sequence is 20 residues long. The germline V gene has CDR1 MNHEY and CDR2 SVGEGT. V lost 5 bases and J lost 6; bases outside the gene matches: 24. This chain's CDR3 is CASSRPGTSGPKGRAGEQYF. DNA of the CDR3: TGTGCCAGCAGTCGCCCCGGGACTAGCGGCCCCAAAGGGAGGGCTGGCGAGCAGTACTTC.

The rearrangement uses TRBV2 and TRBJ2-2; TRBD1 matches at 8 bases. The CDR3 sequence is 15 residues long. Germline-derived CDR1 and CDR2 are SNHLY and FYNNEI. V lost 4 bases and J lost 5; bases outside the gene matches: 6. The CDR3 bases are TGTGCCAGCAGTGGGGACAGGCCCGGGACCGGGGAGCTGTTTTTT. Amino acid sequence: CASSGDRPGTGELFF.

This clonotype turned up a few times. The chain joins TRBV7-2 to TRBJ2-1, with 7 positions matching TRBD2. The CDR3 has 16 residues. With 0 bases clipped from V and 5 bases from J, the junction kept 7 bases outside the gene matches. CDR1 and CDR2 from the germline V gene are SGHTA and FQGNSA. The CDR3, as DNA: TGTGCCAGCAGCTTAGCGGGAGGGGCCACTAACAATGAGCAGTTCTTC. It translates to CASSLAGGATNNEQFF.

The V gene is TRBV14, the J gene TRBJ2-7; D is undetermined. V shed 1 base and J shed 7 bases, with 8 bases lying between them. The CDR3 is 12 amino acids. Germline loops: CDR1 SGHDN, CDR2 FVKESK. The CDR3 spells CASSQALTEQYF. DNA for the CDR3: TGTGCCAGCAGCCAAGCTCTCACAGAGCAGTACTTC.

This rearrangement joins TRBV9 to TRBJ2-7; D unclear. Trimming took off 0 bases at V and 6 bases at J, with 13 bases between the two ends. This CDR3 has 14 residues. Germline V gene lookup returns CDR1 SGDLS and CDR2 YYNGEE. The CDR3 bases are TGTGCCAGCAGCGTAGCCCCAACGTCTTCCGAGCAGTACTTC. Its protein is CASSVAPTSSEQYF.

This sequence joins TRBV20-1 and TRBJ2-1, with 7 bases aligning to TRBD2. The CDR3 is 13 amino acids. Germline values: CDR1 DFQATT, CDR2 SNEGSKA (reference sequence). V trimming: 6 bases; J trimming: 5 bases; junction bases outside the gene matches: 7. The chain's CDR3 is CSASSGLNNEQFF. The CDR3 coding sequence is TGCAGTGCAAGTAGCGGGTTGAACAATGAGCAGTTCTTC.

The chain is built from TRBV20-1 and TRBJ2-1; possibly TRBD2 for D (6 bases). This CDR3 region has 14 residues. The germline V gene encodes CDR1 DFQATT and CDR2 SNEGSKA (reference sequence). Trimming took off 3 bases at V and 1 base at J, with 10 bases between the two ends. CDR3 residues: CSASGSLSYNEQFF. The CDR3 DNA is TGCAGTGCTAGCGGGAGTCTGTCCTACAATGAGCAGTTCTTC.

The chain employs TRBV12-3 or TRBV12-4 and TRBJ1-3; 9 nucleotides line up with TRBD1. The trim removed 6 bases at V and 1 base at J, leaving 10 bases unmatched. The CDR3 runs to 17 residues. The CDR3 DNA reads TGTGCCAGCAGCACAAGTCCCGGGACAGGGTCTGGAAACACCATATATTTT. It encodes CASSTSPGTGSGNTIYF.

This clonotype was seen ten or more times. The gene calls are TRBV27 and TRBJ2-1, with TRBD2 identical over 11 bases. CDR3 length: 15 residues. V dropped 2 bases and J dropped 8; count of bases not matched to a gene: 5. Germline V gene sequence: CDR1 MNHEY, CDR2 SMNVEV (reference sequence). The CDR3 here is CASSLVTSGTDEQFF. As DNA, the CDR3 is TGTGCCAGCAGTTTAGTGACTAGCGGGACCGATGAGCAGTTCTTC.

This clonotype was seen a few times. V and J are TRBV18 and TRBJ1-2, with TRBD1 matching 8 bases. CDR3 length: 15 residues. Germline V gene data show CDR1 as KGHSH and CDR2 as LQKENI. The V and J ends lost 3 bases and 2 bases, in that order; junction bases with no gene match: 5. The CDR3 loop reads CASSPGQGGNYGYTF. As DNA, the CDR3 is TGTGCCAGCTCACCCGGACAGGGTGGAAACTATGGCTACACCTTC.

This clonotype was seen a handful of times. The chain joins TRBV4-3 to TRBJ2-5; D not certain. CDR1 and CDR2 from the germline V gene are LGHNA and YSLEER. V lost 3 bases and J lost 1, with 9 bases in between. This CDR3 spans 14 amino acids. This chain's CDR3 is CASSQATSQETQYF. DNA of the CDR3: TGCGCCAGCAGCCAGGCGACAAGCCAAGAGACCCAGTACTTC.

Concerning this clonotype itself: Sequence at one end of the junction differs from germline and may be a read error. The chain joins TRBV10-3 to TRBJ2-5, with 9 nucleotides matching TRBD2. Looked up from germline, CDR1 is ENHRY and CDR2 is SYGVKD. The CDR3 sequence is 16 residues long. The chain's CDR3 is CAISSESGRYQETHYF. Written as DNA, the CDR3 is TGTGCCATCAGCTCGGAGAGCGGGAGGTACCAAGAGACCCACTACTTC.

This clonotype was seen repeatedly, ten times or more. The chain links TRBV5-1 to TRBJ2-7; maybe TRBD2 (6 bases). Germline CDR1 is SGHRS and CDR2 is YFSETQ. Trimming pared 0 bases from V and 0 bases from J, leaving 10 bases between. This CDR3 comprises 15 residues. The CDR3 sequence: CASSLGVGGSYEQYF. The CDR3 bases are TGCGCCAGCAGCTTGGGTGTCGGGGGCTCCTACGAGCAGTACTTC.

J is TRBJ2-7 and V is TRBV28; 10 positions match TRBD2. The length of the CDR3 is 13 residues. Germline V CDR1 and CDR2: MDHEN, SYDVKM. The trim removed 7 bases at V and 4 bases at J, leaving 4 bases unmatched. For the CDR3, the DNA is TGTGCCAGCACCTCTAGCGGGAGATACGAGCAGTACTTC. Its protein product is CASTSSGRYEQYF.